This T cell receptor beta chain was observed in a study of T cell responses to AZD1222 COVID-19 vaccine. Study-wide context: Whether given at about 4 or about 12 weeks, second doses were pooled. Study-wide results and caveats: Spike-specific TCR depth and breadth grew after two AZD1222 doses. Only a handful of AZD1222 recipients, six or seven in all, had baseline seropositivity.

Only in-frame clones appear in the TCRdb table, and some are missing; sequencing was by immunoSEQ multiplex PCR. The table has about 110,000 clones, 87% seen once; the top ten hold 4% to 6%. Worth noting for this clone: Antigen: not known.

The V and J ends lost 4 bases and 5 bases, in that order; junction bases with no gene match: 10. CDR1 and CDR2 (germline): SQVTM, ANQGSEA. This CDR3 is built from 14 residues. The V call is TRBV29-1, the J call TRBJ1-1; TRBD1 matches at 7 bases. This sequence was found in an adult in good health. The sample consisted of peripheral blood, taken on day 0 of AZD1222 vaccination. CDR3 nucleotides: TGCAGCGTTGTGTCCCCAGGGGGAGTTACTGAAGCTTTCTTT. Its translation: CSVVSPGGVTEAFF.